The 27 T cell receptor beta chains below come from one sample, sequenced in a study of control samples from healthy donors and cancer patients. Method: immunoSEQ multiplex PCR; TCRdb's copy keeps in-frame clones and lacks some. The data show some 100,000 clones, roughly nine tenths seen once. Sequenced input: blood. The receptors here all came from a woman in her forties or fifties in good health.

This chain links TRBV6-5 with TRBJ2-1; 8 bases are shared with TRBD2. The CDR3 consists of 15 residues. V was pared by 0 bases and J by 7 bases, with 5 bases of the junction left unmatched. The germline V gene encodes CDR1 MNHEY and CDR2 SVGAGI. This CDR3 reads CASSYSEREINEQFF. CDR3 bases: TGTGCCAGCAGTTACTCTGAGCGGGAGATAAATGAGCAGTTCTTC.

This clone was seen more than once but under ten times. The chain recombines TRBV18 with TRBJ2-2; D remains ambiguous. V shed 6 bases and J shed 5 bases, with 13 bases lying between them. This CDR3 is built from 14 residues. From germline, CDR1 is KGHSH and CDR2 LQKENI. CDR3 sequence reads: CASSPTVGTGELFF. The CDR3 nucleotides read TGTGCCAGCTCCCCGACGGTGGGAACCGGGGAGCTGTTTTTT.

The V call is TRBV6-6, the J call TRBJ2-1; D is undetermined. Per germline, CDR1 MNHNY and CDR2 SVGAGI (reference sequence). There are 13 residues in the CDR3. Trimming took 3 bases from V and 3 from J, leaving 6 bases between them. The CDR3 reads CASSYLDYNEQFF. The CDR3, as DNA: TGTGCCAGCAGTTATTTAGACTACAATGAGCAGTTCTTC.

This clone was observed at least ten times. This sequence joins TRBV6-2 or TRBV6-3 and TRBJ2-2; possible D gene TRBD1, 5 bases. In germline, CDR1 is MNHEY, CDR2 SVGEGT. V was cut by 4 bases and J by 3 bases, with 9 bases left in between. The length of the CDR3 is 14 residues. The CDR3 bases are TGTGCCAGCAGTTCCAGACAGCACACCGGGGAGCTGTTTTTT. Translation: CASSSRQHTGELFF.

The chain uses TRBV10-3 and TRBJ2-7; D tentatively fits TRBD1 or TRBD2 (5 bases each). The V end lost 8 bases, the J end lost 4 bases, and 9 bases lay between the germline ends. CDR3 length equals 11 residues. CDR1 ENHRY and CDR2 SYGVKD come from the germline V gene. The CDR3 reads CAIGGSYEQYV. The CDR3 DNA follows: TGTGCCATCGGGGGAAGTTACGAGCAGTACGTC.

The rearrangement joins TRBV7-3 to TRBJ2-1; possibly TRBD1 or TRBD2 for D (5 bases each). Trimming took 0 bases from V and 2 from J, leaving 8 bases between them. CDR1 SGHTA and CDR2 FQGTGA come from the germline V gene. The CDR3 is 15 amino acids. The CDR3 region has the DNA TGTGCCAGCAGCTTAACAACGGGGCCCTACAATGAGCAGTTCTTC. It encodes CASSLTTGPYNEQFF.

The CDR3, as DNA: TGTGCCAGCAGCTTTTCCGGAGAGACCCAGTACTTC. Translation gives CASSFSGETQYF. The J gene is TRBJ2-5, the V gene TRBV11-2; D is uncertain. CDR1 and CDR2 from the germline V gene are SGHAT and FQNNGV. This CDR3 comprises 12 residues. V lost 3 bases and J lost 4, with 6 bases in between.

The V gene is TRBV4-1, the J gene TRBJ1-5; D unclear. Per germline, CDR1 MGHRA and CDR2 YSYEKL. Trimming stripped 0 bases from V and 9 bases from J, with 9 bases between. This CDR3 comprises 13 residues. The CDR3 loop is CASSQDGFRPQHF. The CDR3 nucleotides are TGCGCCAGCAGCCAAGATGGGTTCCGGCCCCAGCATTTT.

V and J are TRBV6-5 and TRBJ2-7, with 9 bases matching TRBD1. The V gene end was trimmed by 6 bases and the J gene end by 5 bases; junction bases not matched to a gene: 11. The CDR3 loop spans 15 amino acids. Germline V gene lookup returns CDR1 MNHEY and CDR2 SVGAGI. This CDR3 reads CASRAGGQGTDEQYF. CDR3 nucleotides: TGTGCCAGCAGAGCCGGAGGACAGGGGACGGACGAGCAGTACTTC.

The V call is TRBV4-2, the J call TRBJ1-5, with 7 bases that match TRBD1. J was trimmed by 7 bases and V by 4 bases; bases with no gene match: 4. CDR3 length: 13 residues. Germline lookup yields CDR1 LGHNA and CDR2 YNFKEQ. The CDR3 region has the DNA TGTGCCAGCAGCCGGGAAGGGGGCCAGCCCCAGCATTTT. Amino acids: CASSREGGQPQHF.

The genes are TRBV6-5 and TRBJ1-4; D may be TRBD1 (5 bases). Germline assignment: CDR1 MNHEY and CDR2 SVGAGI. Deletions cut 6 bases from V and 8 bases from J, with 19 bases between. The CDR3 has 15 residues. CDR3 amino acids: CASSISGQSREKLFF. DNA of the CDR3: TGTGCCAGCAGCATTTCGGGGCAAAGCCGCGAAAAACTGTTTTTT.

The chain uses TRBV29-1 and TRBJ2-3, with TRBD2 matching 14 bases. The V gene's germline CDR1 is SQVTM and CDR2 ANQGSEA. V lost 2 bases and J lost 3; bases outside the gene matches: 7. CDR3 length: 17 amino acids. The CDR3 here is CSVESGTSGRVTDTQYF. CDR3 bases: TGCAGCGTTGAATCGGGGACTAGCGGGAGAGTAACAGATACGCAGTATTTT.

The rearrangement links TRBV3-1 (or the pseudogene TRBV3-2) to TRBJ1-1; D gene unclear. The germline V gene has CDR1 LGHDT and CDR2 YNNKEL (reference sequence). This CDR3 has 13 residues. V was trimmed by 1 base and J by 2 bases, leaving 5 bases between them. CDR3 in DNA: TGTGCCAGCAGCCAAGTCCCCAACACTGAAGCTTTCTTT. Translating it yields CASSQVPNTEAFF.

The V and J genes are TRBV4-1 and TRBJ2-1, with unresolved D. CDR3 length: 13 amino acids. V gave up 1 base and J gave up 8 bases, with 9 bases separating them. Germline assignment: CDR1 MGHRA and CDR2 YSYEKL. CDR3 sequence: CASSQASWDEQFF. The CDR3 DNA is TGCGCCAGCAGCCAAGCCTCGTGGGATGAGCAGTTCTTC.

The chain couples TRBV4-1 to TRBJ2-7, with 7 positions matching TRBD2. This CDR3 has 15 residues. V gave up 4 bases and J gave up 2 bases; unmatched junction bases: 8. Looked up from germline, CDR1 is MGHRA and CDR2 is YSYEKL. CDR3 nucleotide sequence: TGCGCCAGCAGCCCCCAGGCGGGAGCTACCTACGAGCAGTACGTC. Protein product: CASSPQAGATYEQYV.

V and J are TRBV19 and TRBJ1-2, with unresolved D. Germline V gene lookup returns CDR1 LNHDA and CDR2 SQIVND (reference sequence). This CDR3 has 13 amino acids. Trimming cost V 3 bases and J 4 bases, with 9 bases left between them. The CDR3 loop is CASSIEVLYGYTF. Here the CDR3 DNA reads TGTGCCAGTAGTATCGAGGTGCTCTATGGCTACACCTTC.

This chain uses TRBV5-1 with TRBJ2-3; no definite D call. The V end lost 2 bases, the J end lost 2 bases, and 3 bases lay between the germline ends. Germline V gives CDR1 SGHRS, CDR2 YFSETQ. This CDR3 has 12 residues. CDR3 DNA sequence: TGCGCCAGCAGCTTCTACACAGATACGCAGTATTTT. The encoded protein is CASSFYTDTQYF.

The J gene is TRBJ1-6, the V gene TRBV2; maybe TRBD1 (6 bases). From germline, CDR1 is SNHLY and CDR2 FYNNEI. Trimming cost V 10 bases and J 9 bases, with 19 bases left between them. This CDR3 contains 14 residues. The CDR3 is CATLPTGGLSPLHF. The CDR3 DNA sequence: TGTGCCACCCTCCCTACCGGGGGCCTTTCACCCCTCCACTTT.

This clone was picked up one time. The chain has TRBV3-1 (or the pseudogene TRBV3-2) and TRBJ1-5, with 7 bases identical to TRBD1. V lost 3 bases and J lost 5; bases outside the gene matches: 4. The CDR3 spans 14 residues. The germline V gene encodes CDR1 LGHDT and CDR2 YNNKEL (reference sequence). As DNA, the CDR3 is TGTGCCAGCAGCCAGGGGACAGAGTATCAGCCCCAGCATTTT. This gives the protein CASSQGTEYQPQHF.

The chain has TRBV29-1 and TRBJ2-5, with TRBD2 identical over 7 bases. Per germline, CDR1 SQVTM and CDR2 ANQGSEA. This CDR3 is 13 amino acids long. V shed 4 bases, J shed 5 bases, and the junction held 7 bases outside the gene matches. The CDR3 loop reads CSVVPGGRETQYF. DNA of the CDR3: TGCAGCGTTGTCCCGGGGGGTCGGGAGACCCAGTACTTC.

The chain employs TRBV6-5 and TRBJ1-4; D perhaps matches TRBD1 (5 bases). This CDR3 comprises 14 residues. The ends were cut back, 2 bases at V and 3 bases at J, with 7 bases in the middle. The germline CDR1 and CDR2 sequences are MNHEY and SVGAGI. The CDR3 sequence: CASSYGGANEKLFF. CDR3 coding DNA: TGTGCCAGCAGTTACGGGGGGGCTAATGAAAAACTGTTTTTT.

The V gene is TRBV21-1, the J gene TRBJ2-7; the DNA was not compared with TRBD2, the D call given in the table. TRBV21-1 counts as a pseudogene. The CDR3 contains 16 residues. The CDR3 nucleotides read TGTGCCAGCAGCAAAGTCACTAGCGGGAGGGACCACGAGCAGTACGTC. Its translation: CASSKVTSGRDHEQYV.

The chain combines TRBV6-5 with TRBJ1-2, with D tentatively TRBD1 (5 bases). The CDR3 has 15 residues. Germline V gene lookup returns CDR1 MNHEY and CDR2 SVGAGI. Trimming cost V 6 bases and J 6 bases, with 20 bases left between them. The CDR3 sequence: CASRLGHSSTDGYTF. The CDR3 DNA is TGTGCCAGCAGACTTGGACACTCTTCGACGGATGGCTACACCTTC.

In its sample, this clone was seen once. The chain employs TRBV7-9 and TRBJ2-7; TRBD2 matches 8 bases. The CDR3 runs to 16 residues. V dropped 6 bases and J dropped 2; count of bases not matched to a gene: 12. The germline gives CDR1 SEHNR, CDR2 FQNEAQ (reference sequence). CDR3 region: CASSQPGGGIAYEQYF. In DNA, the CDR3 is TGTGCCAGCAGTCAACCCGGGGGGGGGATAGCCTACGAGCAGTACTTC.

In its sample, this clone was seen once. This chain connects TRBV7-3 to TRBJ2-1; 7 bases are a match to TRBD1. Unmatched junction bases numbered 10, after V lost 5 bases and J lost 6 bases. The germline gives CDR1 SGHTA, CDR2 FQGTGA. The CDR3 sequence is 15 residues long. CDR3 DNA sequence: TGTGCCAGCAGCCCAGGGGGTTCCAGTCGCAATGAGCAGTTCTTC. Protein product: CASSPGGSSRNEQFF.

CDR3 protein: CASSIGESRGGLFYGYTF. For the CDR3, the DNA is TGTGCCAGTAGTATAGGGGAGTCTAGGGGGGGCTTATTCTATGGCTACACCTTC. The V and J genes are TRBV19 and TRBJ1-2; maybe TRBD1 (6 bases). Germline V gene lookup returns CDR1 LNHDA and CDR2 SQIVND (reference sequence). The ends were cut back, 1 base at V and 4 bases at J, with 22 bases in the middle. This CDR3 comprises 18 residues.

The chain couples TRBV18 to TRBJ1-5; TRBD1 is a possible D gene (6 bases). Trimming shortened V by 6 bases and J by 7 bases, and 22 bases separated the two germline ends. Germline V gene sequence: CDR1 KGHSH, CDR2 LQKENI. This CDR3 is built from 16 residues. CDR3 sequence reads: CASSSTQGRVGQPQHF. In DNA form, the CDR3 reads TGTGCCAGCTCCTCCACACAGGGCCGGGTGGGACAGCCCCAGCATTTT.